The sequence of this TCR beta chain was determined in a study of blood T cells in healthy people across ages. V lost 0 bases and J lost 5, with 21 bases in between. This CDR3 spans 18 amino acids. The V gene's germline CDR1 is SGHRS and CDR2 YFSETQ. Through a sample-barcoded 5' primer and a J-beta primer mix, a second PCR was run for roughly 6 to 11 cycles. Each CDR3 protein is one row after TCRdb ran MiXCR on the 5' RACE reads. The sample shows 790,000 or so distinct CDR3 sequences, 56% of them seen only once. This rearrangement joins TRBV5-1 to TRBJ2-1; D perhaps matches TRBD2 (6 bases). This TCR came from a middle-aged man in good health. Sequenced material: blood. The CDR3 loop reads CASSLGLFAGRDNNEQFF. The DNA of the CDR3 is TGCGCCAGCAGCTTGGGCCTCTTCGCGGGACGGGATAACAATGAGCAGTTCTTC.